The entry that follows covers one TCR beta chain sequence. This clonotype appeared a few times. It lacks a known antigen. Per-base quality was not reported, and no clone a single base away is much larger than it. The library relied on 5' RACE. This sample was sequenced with an Illumina HiSeq 2500. The second PCR ran for roughly 7 to 11 cycles and used a J-beta primer mix along with a sample-barcoded 5' primer. A template-switch 5' adaptor carrying 12 random nucleotides introduced a unique molecular identifier onto each TCR beta cDNA molecule. Each sample yielded at least 3 million CDR3-containing paired-end reads. All of the RNA was converted into first-strand cDNA using the Mint cDNA synthesis kit, with a TRBC-specific oligonucleotide serving as the primer. Following uracil-DNA glycosylase treatment, a first 18-cycle PCR with universal primers M1SS and BC2_uni_R was performed on all cDNA. Turning to the authors' computational methods: Each sample was normalized by randomly selecting 1 million high-quality reads, each carrying a distinct molecular identifier. Instead of being binned into consensus sequences, reads that shared molecular identifiers were thrown out. CDR3 identification, clonotype clustering and error correction used MiTCR with a Q25 quality threshold and the strictest error-elimination algorithm. A nonparametric unseen species model with Euler transformation was used to estimate a lower bound on total TCR beta diversity. TCRdb took the public reads, trimmed them with fastp at Q25, ran MiXCR for clone calling and kept in-frame beta chains. CDR3 protein sequences are deduplicated, and each keeps its most common genes and DNA. The V and J calls were not made by the authors but by TCRdb's processing. This sample is represented by 600,000 to 1,000,000 distinct CDR3 sequences; 20% to 30% of them were singletons. The top ten clonotypes cover approximately 3.7% of the sample.

These data come from a study of blood T cells in healthy people across ages (dated by TCRdb to the mid-2010s). At the level of the whole study: In model experiments, template switching captured about one uniquely barcoded TCR beta cDNA molecule for every two T cells. The study analyzed two additional independent replicas of 1 million unique cDNA reads from the same blood draw for two donors, one aged 18 to 29 and one aged 80 or older. To track age-related changes in TCR beta repertoire diversity, the study relied on deep sequencing normalized with unique cDNA molecular identifiers. Four age groups were formed from the donors: young (average approximately 15 years), middle-aged (just under 40), aged (62) and long-lived (roughly 81). Beyond this particular receptor, the publication reports: Estimates of total diversity based on one million sequenced T cells were considered lower bounds and underestimates. Because profiling used bulk unsorted PBMCs, naive and antigen-experienced compartments could not be compared conclusively. The percentage of naive T cells measured by flow cytometry correlated strongly with observed TCR beta diversity. Compared with the aged group, the long-lived group had more naive CD4+ T cells, fewer expanded clones and increased TCR diversity, a pattern suggesting age selection. The CMV infection status of donors was not known, potentially confounding age-related changes in expanded clonotypes. As age increased, observed TCR beta diversity per million T cells dropped in a roughly linear way, and a significant reduction was already evident by age 40.

Donors were 35 to 40 systemically healthy Caucasian individuals from Russia aged roughly 6 to 95 years. Around 9.7 milliliters of peripheral blood were collected from each donor into EDTA-treated Vacutainer tubes. Ficoll-Paque density-gradient centrifugation was used to isolate PBMCs, with at least 6.5 million per sample. Trizol reagent was used to extract total RNA from the PBMCs, yielding at least 6 micrograms per sample. For every donor, flow cytometry on a PBMC aliquot measured the percentage of naive CD45RAhigh/CD27high T cells. From cysteine to phenylalanine, the CDR3 is 12 amino acids long. Only the CDR3 region is kept as DNA, spanning 36 bases read in frame from base 1. Germline trimming: 0 bases from V, 12 bases from J; junction bases outside gene matches: 4. CDR1 and CDR2, looked up from the germline V gene, are SGHDN and FVKESK. The same specimen was also included in a second study, on T cells of mothers and their children. In that second paper, the authors write: Donors were nine systemically healthy Caucasian individuals: three mothers and their six children. cDNA synthesis used all of the extracted RNA, with about 1.5 ug of RNA in each 15 ul reaction. In the second PCR, the M1S primer added sample barcodes and 2-4 random nucleotides. Over 8 million TCR beta CDR3 reads came from each mother, compared with around 3 million reads from each child. TCR recombination output is similarly shaped by thymic selection in related and unrelated pairs, with a minor effect exerted by inherited differences. Related mother-child pairs always showed normalized repertoire overlap that was slightly higher than in unrelated mother-child pairs, though the difference was never significant. No persistent microchimeric T cell clones were detected, at a sensitivity of about 100 clones per million clonotypes. To look for features that set related mother-child pairs apart from unrelated individuals, the researchers ran deep NGS to compare the TCR beta repertoires of mothers and children. On average, the children were about 12 +/- 4 years old, while the mothers were approximately 41 +/- 4 years old. After adapter ligation was performed with NEBNext reagents, the libraries were sequenced on an Illumina HiSeq 2000 with 100+100 nt paired-end reads. To prevent cross-contamination, the mother and child libraries were prepared a month apart and were sequenced in separate runs. Each donor had between about 500,000 and 2,300,000 distinct TCR beta clonotypes identified. Naive TCR beta clonotypes were estimated from low-frequency clonotypes matched to each donor's FACS-determined naive share, without sorting.

This TCR was sampled from a boy younger than 18 in good health. The material sequenced was blood. This receptor chain uses TRBV14 and TRBJ1-2; TRBD1 fits 7 bases in the junction. The nucleotide sequence reads as follows: TGTGCCAGCAGCCAAGACGACAGGGCGAACACCTTC. Its translation is CASSQDDRANTF.